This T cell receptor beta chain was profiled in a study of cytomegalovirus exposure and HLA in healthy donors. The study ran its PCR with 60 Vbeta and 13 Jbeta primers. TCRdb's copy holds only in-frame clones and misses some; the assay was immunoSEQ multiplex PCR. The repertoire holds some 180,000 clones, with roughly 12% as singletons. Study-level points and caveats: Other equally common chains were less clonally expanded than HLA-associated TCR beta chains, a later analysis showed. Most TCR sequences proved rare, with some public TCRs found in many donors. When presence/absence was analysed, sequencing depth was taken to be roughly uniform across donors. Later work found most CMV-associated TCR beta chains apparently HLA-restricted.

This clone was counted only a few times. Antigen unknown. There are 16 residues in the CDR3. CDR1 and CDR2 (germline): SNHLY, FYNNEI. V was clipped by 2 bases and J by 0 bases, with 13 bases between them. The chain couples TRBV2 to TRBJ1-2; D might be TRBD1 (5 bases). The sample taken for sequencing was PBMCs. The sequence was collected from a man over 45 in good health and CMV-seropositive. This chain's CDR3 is CASSENEDTANYGYTF. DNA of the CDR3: TGTGCCAGCAGTGAAAATGAGGACACCGCTAACTATGGCTACACCTTC.